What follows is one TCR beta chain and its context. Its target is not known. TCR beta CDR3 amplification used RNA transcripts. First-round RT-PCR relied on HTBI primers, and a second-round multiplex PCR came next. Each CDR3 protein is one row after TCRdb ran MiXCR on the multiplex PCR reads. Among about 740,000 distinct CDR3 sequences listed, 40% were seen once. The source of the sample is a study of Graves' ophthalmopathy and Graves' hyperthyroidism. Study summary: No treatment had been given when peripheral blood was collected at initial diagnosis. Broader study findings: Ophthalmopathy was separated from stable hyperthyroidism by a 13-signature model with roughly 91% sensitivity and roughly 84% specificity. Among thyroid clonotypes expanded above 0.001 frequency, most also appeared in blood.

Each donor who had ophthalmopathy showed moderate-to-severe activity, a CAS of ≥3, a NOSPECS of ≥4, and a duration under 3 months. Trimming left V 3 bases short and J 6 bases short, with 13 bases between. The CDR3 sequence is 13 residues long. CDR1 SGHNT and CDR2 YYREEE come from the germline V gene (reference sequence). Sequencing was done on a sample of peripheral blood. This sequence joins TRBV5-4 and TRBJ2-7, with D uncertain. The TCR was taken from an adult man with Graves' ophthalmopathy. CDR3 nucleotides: TGTGCCAGCAGCTCCCGGGCCGCCCCCGAGCAGTACTTC. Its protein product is CASSSRAAPEQYF.